These 11 T cell receptor beta chains share one sample of origin, sequenced in a study of PD-L1 blockade in urothelial cancer. Indicated time point: peripheral blood 6 weeks after treatment start. Repertoires were generated with immunoSEQ multiplex PCR, while TCRdb's copy carries only in-frame clones and drops some. The table lists tens of thousands of clones, about 85% of them singletons. Sequences were derived from PBMCs, sampled around atezolizumab (anti-PD-L1) treatment. The source is a man in his fifties or sixties with urothelial cancer.

This clone was counted once. The V gene is TRBV6-5, the J gene TRBJ1-3; 9 nucleotides agree with TRBD1. V trimming: 7 bases; J trimming: 3 bases; junction bases outside the gene matches: 7. In germline, CDR1 is MNHEY, CDR2 SVGAGI. This CDR3 is built from 15 residues. CDR3 sequence reads: CASTPGTGLGNTIYF. The CDR3 DNA follows: TGTGCCAGCACTCCCGGGACAGGGCTTGGAAACACCATATATTTT.

V usage is TRBV18 and J usage is TRBJ2-7, with D perhaps TRBD1 (6 bases). V lost 3 bases and J 5 bases, leaving 17 bases between the germline ends. The germline V gene encodes CDR1 KGHSH and CDR2 LQKENI. CDR3 length: 15 amino acids. The CDR3 is CASSPARLQGNEQYF. The CDR3, as DNA: TGTGCCAGCTCACCGGCTCGATTACAGGGTAACGAGCAGTACTTC.

The rearrangement uses TRBV28 and TRBJ1-1; D remains unclear. The CDR3 runs 10 residues. Germline V CDR1 and CDR2: MDHEN, SYDVKM. V was pared by 5 bases and J by 10 bases, with 8 bases between. DNA of the CDR3: TGTGCCAGCAGTGATTCGCGAGCTTTCTTT. It yields the protein CASSDSRAFF.

This clone was detected only once. The chain employs TRBV4-2 and TRBJ1-1, with 7 nucleotides matching TRBD1. With 4 bases clipped from V and 5 bases from J, the junction kept 7 bases outside the gene matches. CDR1 and CDR2 (germline): LGHNA, YNFKEQ. The CDR3 is 14 amino acids. CDR3 sequence (DNA): TGTGCCAGCAGCCTCCAAACCAGGGGGACTGAAGCTTTCTTT. As protein: CASSLQTRGTEAFF.

The V call is TRBV27, the J call TRBJ2-1, with D possibly being TRBD1 (5 bases). Trimming cost V 8 bases and J 8 bases, with 10 bases left between them. This CDR3 is built from 11 residues. CDR1 and CDR2 (germline): MNHEY, SMNVEV (reference sequence). The CDR3, as DNA: TGTGCCAGCGGGTGGGGCGATGAGCAGTTCTTC. It translates to CASGWGDEQFF.

Remarks on this clone: The sample holds other DNA sequences that translate to the same CDR3. The chain carries TRBV11-3 and TRBJ2-1, with TRBD2 identical over 11 bases. V trimming: 4 bases; J trimming: 7 bases; junction bases outside the gene matches: 6. Germline V lookup: CDR1 SGHNT, CDR2 YENEEA. This CDR3 contains 15 residues. DNA for the CDR3: TGTGCCAGCAGCTCAGCTAGCGGGGGGTCGAATGAGCAGTTCTTC. This gives the protein CASSSASGGSNEQFF.

The sample holds a few counts of this clone. The chain is built from TRBV10-3 and TRBJ2-5, with 10 bases lining up with TRBD1. The CDR3 is 15 residues long. Per the germline V gene, CDR1 is ENHRY and CDR2 is SYGVKD. With V trimmed by 8 bases and J by 2 bases, 8 bases remained unmatched. Here the CDR3 reads CAISGGQGLQETQYF. The CDR3 bases are TGTGCCATCTCAGGGGGACAGGGGCTACAAGAGACCCAGTACTTC.

This sequence joins TRBV11-1 and TRBJ1-2; D uncertain. The germline V and J ends were trimmed by 5 bases and 7 bases, with 23 bases remaining between them. Per the germline V gene, CDR1 is SGHAT and CDR2 is FQDESV (reference sequence). The CDR3 runs to 16 residues. The CDR3 spells CASSARPGFSTSGYTF. The CDR3, as DNA: TGTGCCAGCAGCGCACGCCCAGGATTTTCGACTAGTGGCTACACCTTC.

This chain uses TRBV30 with TRBJ1-4, with TRBD1 identical over 10 bases. Germline V CDR1 and CDR2: GTSNPN, SVGIG (reference sequence). V trimming: 3 bases; J trimming: 7 bases; junction bases outside the gene matches: 8. This CDR3 region has 15 residues. CDR3 residues: CAWRGQGTPGEKLFF. The CDR3 region has the DNA TGTGCCTGGAGGGGACAGGGGACGCCGGGTGAAAAACTGTTTTTT. Looking up the rest from reference TRBV30 and TRBJ1-4 gives the full variable domain: SQTIHQWPATLVQPVGSPLSLECTVEGTSNPNLYWYRQAAGRGLQLLFYSVGIGQISSEVPQNLSASRPQDRQFILSSKKLLLSDSGFYLCAWRGQGTPGEKLFFGSGTQLSVL.

The V call is TRBV27, the J call TRBJ2-7, with TRBD2 identical over 7 bases. Trimming at V came to 6 bases and at J to 3 bases, leaving 8 bases not matched to a gene. The CDR3 runs to 14 residues. The germline V gene encodes CDR1 MNHEY and CDR2 SMNVEV (reference sequence). For the CDR3, the DNA is TGTGCCAGCAGCCCGCCGGGACTATTCTACGAGCAGTACTTC. Protein: CASSPPGLFYEQYF.

In this sample, this clone turned up once. This chain joins TRBV19 and TRBJ1-5; 12 nucleotides line up with TRBD1. Germline trimming cut 3 bases from V and 5 bases from J; bases unmatched to any gene: 8. The CDR3 covers 17 residues. Germline lookup yields CDR1 LNHDA and CDR2 SQIVND (reference sequence). DNA of the CDR3: TGTGCCAGTAGTATGGGACAGGGGGCGATAGGCCATCAGCCCCAGCATTTT. Translation gives CASSMGQGAIGHQPQHF.